The table lists the clone carrying this T cell receptor (beta chain) with many counts. Losses at the gene ends were 5 bases for V and 4 bases for J; bases not matched to a gene: 10. This CDR3 is 15 amino acids long. In germline, CDR1 is SEHNR, CDR2 FQNEAQ (reference sequence). This specimen comes from a study of early T cells in non-severe SARS-CoV-2 infection. As part of library construction, unique molecular identifiers were attached to individual cDNA molecules. TCRdb analysed the 5' RACE reads with MiXCR anew, one entry per CDR3 protein. There are approximately 69,000 distinct CDR3 sequences in the sample; 12% occur only once, and 3.5% to 4.5% lies in the top ten.

What was sequenced was whole blood. The chain is built from TRBV7-9 and TRBJ2-7, with TRBD1 identical over 8 bases. The sequence derives from an adult who was a healthcare worker with PCR-confirmed SARS-CoV-2 infection or an uninfected control (not recorded which). The DNA for the CDR3 is TGTGCCAGCAGCGCGACACAGGGGGGAAGGTACGAGCAGTACTTC. Encoded protein: CASSATQGGRYEQYF.